These 28 T cell receptor beta chains originate from one sample sequenced in a study of chemoradiotherapy in HPV16-positive cancers. Libraries were prepared by immunoSEQ multiplex PCR; TCRdb keeps only in-frame clonotypes and omits some of them. The sample carries some 5,000 clones, 93% recorded once. This sample was gathered from a patient who underwent chemoradiotherapy. The origin of the receptors is a human donor with HPV-associated anogenital cancer.

This clone showed up just once. V gene TRBV27 combines with J gene TRBJ1-1; no firm D call. CDR1 is MNHEY and CDR2 is SMNVEV in the germline V gene (reference sequence). Between the trimmed V and J ends, which lost 1 base and 0 bases, there was a span of 9 bases. There are 15 residues in the CDR3. The CDR3 bases are TGTGCCAGCAGTTTATATGCAGCCCTGAACACTGAAGCTTTCTTT. It encodes CASSLYAALNTEAFF.

This rearrangement joins TRBV10-3 to TRBJ1-1; D is unclear. V was clipped by 0 bases and J by 5 bases, with 10 bases between them. The CDR3 runs 14 residues. Germline CDR1 is ENHRY and CDR2 is SYGVKD. In DNA, the CDR3 is TGTGCCATCAGTGAGTCCGATTTGGGGACTGAAGCTTTCTTT. Translation: CAISESDLGTEAFF.

This rearrangement joins TRBV29-1 to TRBJ2-3, with TRBD2 matching 8 bases. V lost 0 bases and J lost 2; bases outside the gene matches: 10. The germline CDR1 and CDR2 sequences are SQVTM and ANQGSEA. This CDR3 has 17 amino acids. The CDR3 DNA is TGCAGCGTTGAAGATGGTCAAGCGGGGGTTTACACAGATACGCAGTATTTT. Protein product: CSVEDGQAGVYTDTQYF.

The rearrangement links TRBV5-1 to TRBJ2-3, with D uncertain. Germline V gives CDR1 SGHRS, CDR2 YFSETQ. The CDR3 has 15 residues. V lost 4 bases, J lost 4 bases, and 16 bases lay in between. In DNA form, the CDR3 reads TGCGCCAGCAGCACTGCGGCAGCAAACTCAGATACGCAGTATTTT. It is translated as CASSTAAANSDTQYF.

The V and J genes are TRBV28 and TRBJ1-4, with D perhaps TRBD1 (5 bases). CDR3 length equals 15 residues. V dropped 6 bases and J dropped 4 bases, with 15 bases sitting between them. The germline CDR1 and CDR2 sequences are MDHEN and SYDVKM. The CDR3 reads CASSQVGRRNEKLFF. The CDR3 DNA reads as TGTGCCAGCAGCCAGGTGGGACGTCGTAATGAAAAACTGTTTTTT. The full variable domain, with the rest looked up from reference TRBV28 and TRBJ1-4, is DVKVTQSSRYLVKRTGEKVFLECVQDMDHENMFWYRQDPGLGLRLIYFSYDVKMKEKGDIPEGYSVSREKKERFSLILESASTNQTSMYLCASSQVGRRNEKLFFGSGTQLSVL.

This chain connects TRBV9 to TRBJ1-1; D unclear. The CDR3 consists of 12 residues. CDR1 is SGDLS, CDR2 YYNGEE, per germline. V lost 5 bases to trimming and J lost 0 bases, with 5 bases between them. The CDR3 nucleotides are TGTGCCAGCAGTAAAATGAACACTGAAGCTTTCTTT. This codes for CASSKMNTEAFF.

This chain uses TRBV5-5 with TRBJ2-7; the match to TRBD1 covers 8 bases. The V gene end was trimmed by 3 bases and the J gene end by 2 bases; junction bases not matched to a gene: 16. CDR3 length equals 18 residues. Germline lookup yields CDR1 SGHKS and CDR2 YYEKEE (reference sequence). The chain's CDR3 is CASSSVASRRTGPYEQYF. For the CDR3, the DNA is TGTGCCAGCAGCTCGGTGGCCTCGCGACGGACAGGGCCCTACGAGCAGTACTTC.

The chain recombines TRBV27 with TRBJ1-6; tentatively, D is TRBD1 (5 bases). Trimming removed 5 bases at V and 7 bases at J, with 15 bases between. Germline V gene lookup returns CDR1 MNHEY and CDR2 SMNVEV (reference sequence). The CDR3 contains 15 residues. The CDR3 loop is CASSTPGRGNSPLHF. For the CDR3, the DNA is TGTGCCAGCAGTACTCCAGGGAGAGGAAATTCACCCCTCCACTTT.

This sequence joins TRBV19 and TRBJ1-1; D ambiguous. CDR3 length: 14 residues. The germline V gene encodes CDR1 LNHDA and CDR2 SQIVND (reference sequence). The V gene lost 6 bases and the J gene lost 3 bases, with 14 bases spanning the gap. Written as DNA, the CDR3 is TGTGCCAGTAGCTACCCTTCCAAGTACACTGAAGCTTTCTTT. Translating it yields CASSYPSKYTEAFF.

This rearrangement joins TRBV19 to TRBJ1-4; D call uncertain. There are 14 residues in the CDR3. Trimming stripped 8 bases from V and 4 bases from J, with 14 bases between. Looked up from germline, CDR1 is LNHDA and CDR2 is SQIVND (reference sequence). The CDR3 loop is CASARLAGNEKLFF. CDR3 sequence (DNA): TGTGCCAGTGCAAGATTAGCCGGTAATGAAAAACTGTTTTTT.

The CDR3 loop reads CASSIELGTAVGTEAFF. For the CDR3, the DNA is TGTGCCAGTAGTATCGAATTAGGGACAGCAGTGGGCACTGAAGCTTTCTTT. The chain has TRBV19 and TRBJ1-1; 7 bases are a match to TRBD1. The CDR3 loop spans 17 amino acids. With V trimmed by 3 bases and J by 4 bases, 14 bases remained unmatched. Germline V CDR1 and CDR2: LNHDA, SQIVND (reference sequence). The entire variable domain, with the rest obtained from reference TRBV19 and TRBJ1-1, is as follows: DGGITQSPKYLFRKEGQNVTLSCEQNLNHDAMYWYRQDPGQGLRLIYYSQIVNDFQKGDIAEGYSVSREKKESFPLTVTSAQKNPTAFYLCASSIELGTAVGTEAFFGQGTRLTVV.

This clone was observed once. Written as DNA, the CDR3 is TGTGCCAGCAGGGGACAGGGGTCCACCGGGGAGCTGTTTTTT. Translated, it gives CASRGQGSTGELFF. This rearrangement joins TRBV6-6 to TRBJ2-2, with 10 bases matching TRBD1. This CDR3 contains 14 residues. The V gene end was trimmed by 6 bases and the J gene end by 4 bases; junction bases not matched to a gene: 2. Looked up from germline, CDR1 is MNHNY and CDR2 is SVGAGI (reference sequence).

The V and J genes are TRBV4-3 and TRBJ1-2, with D possibly being TRBD1 (6 bases). The germline V gene encodes CDR1 LGHNA and CDR2 YSLEER. The CDR3 totals 13 residues. V was shortened by 4 bases and J by 5 bases, with 11 bases between the two germline ends. CDR3 region: CASSRDRNYGYTF. CDR3 in DNA: TGCGCCAGCAGCCGAGACAGGAATTATGGCTACACCTTC.

V is TRBV4-3 and J is TRBJ1-1, with D hard to call. This CDR3 spans 13 amino acids. V lost 4 bases and J 0 bases, leaving 6 bases between the germline ends. Per germline, CDR1 LGHNA and CDR2 YSLEER. This chain's CDR3 is CASSRGLNTEAFF. The CDR3 DNA reads TGCGCCAGCAGCCGTGGGTTGAACACTGAAGCTTTCTTT.

The rearrangement joins TRBV7-9 to TRBJ1-1, with D hard to call. Trimming pared 7 bases from V and 8 bases from J, leaving 11 bases between. Germline values: CDR1 SEHNR, CDR2 FQNEAQ (reference sequence). This CDR3 contains 11 residues. In DNA, the CDR3 is TGTGCCAGCAACGAGCGCCTGGAAGCTTTCTTT. It translates to CASNERLEAFF.

The chain employs TRBV7-9 and TRBJ2-7; 8 nucleotides line up with TRBD2. The CDR3 runs to 15 residues. V lost 7 bases, J lost 4 bases, and 12 bases stayed unmatched. Per the germline V gene, CDR1 is SEHNR and CDR2 is FQNEAQ (reference sequence). CDR3 in amino acids: CASIPPGGPIYEQYF. The CDR3, as DNA: TGTGCCAGCATCCCCCCGGGAGGGCCGATTTACGAGCAGTACTTC. Using reference TRBV7-9 and TRBJ2-7 for the parts outside the CDR3, the full variable domain is DTGVSQNPRHKITKRGQNVTFRCDPISEHNRLYWYRQTLGQGPEFLTYFQNEAQLEKSRLLSDRFSAERPKGSFSTLEIQRTEQGDSAMYLCASIPPGGPIYEQYFGPGTRLTVT.

The chain is built from TRBV14 and TRBJ2-1, with D possibly matching TRBD2 (7 bases). This CDR3 region has 15 residues. The ends were cut back, 3 bases at V and 9 bases at J, with 18 bases in the middle. From germline, CDR1 is SGHDN and CDR2 FVKESK. The chain's CDR3 is CASSQGRGALVEQFF. The CDR3 nucleotides are TGTGCCAGCAGCCAGGGACGGGGGGCGTTGGTTGAGCAGTTCTTC.

The CDR3 DNA reads as TGCGCCAGCAGCCAACCAACCACAGGATACAATGAGCAGTTCTTC. It is translated as CASSQPTTGYNEQFF. This sequence joins TRBV4-1 and TRBJ2-1; D possibly corresponds to TRBD1 (5 bases). The CDR3 sequence is 15 residues long. Germline V gene sequence: CDR1 MGHRA, CDR2 YSYEKL. Trimming left V 2 bases short and J 4 bases short, with 12 bases between.

This clone was observed a few times. This sequence joins TRBV2 and TRBJ2-5; no clear D. The CDR3 length is 12 residues. CDR1 is SNHLY, CDR2 FYNNEI, per germline. V gave up 3 bases and J gave up 5 bases, with 7 bases separating them. This chain's CDR3 is CASSDGRETQYF. Here the CDR3 DNA reads TGTGCCAGCAGTGACGGCCGGGAGACCCAGTACTTC.

The chain has TRBV7-8 and TRBJ2-1, with TRBD2 matching over 12 bases. V lost 5 bases, J lost 6 bases, and 8 bases stayed unmatched. Germline V gives CDR1 SGHVS, CDR2 FQNEAQ. The CDR3 has 16 amino acids. CDR3 nucleotide sequence: TGTGCCAGCAGCACCACTAGCGGGGGGACATTCAATGAGCAGTTCTTC. This gives the protein CASSTTSGGTFNEQFF.

The rearrangement joins TRBV19 to TRBJ1-3, with 8 bases matching TRBD1. J was trimmed by 2 bases and V by 4 bases; bases with no gene match: 4. Germline V lookup: CDR1 LNHDA, CDR2 SQIVND (reference sequence). The CDR3 covers 15 residues. This CDR3 is CASSKGQAPGNTIYF. CDR3 DNA: TGTGCCAGTAGTAAGGGACAGGCACCTGGAAACACCATATATTTT.

V and J are TRBV30 and TRBJ2-3; D is possibly TRBD2 (5 bases). Germline CDR1 GTSNPN, CDR2 SVGIG (reference sequence). Trimming pared 3 bases from V and 2 bases from J, leaving 15 bases between. The CDR3 has 15 amino acids. Here the CDR3 reads CAWRTTQFYTDTQYF. The CDR3 nucleotides are TGTGCCTGGAGGACTACACAGTTCTACACAGATACGCAGTATTTT.

The chain combines TRBV28 with TRBJ1-2, with TRBD1 identical over 8 bases. CDR3 length: 14 amino acids. Germline values: CDR1 MDHEN, CDR2 SYDVKM. V shed 5 bases and J 4 bases; nucleotides not matched to a gene: 6. The CDR3 loop reads CASSTRTGTYGYTF. The CDR3 nucleotides read TGTGCCAGCAGTACCCGGACAGGGACCTATGGCTACACCTTC.

Only one count was recorded for this clone. The J gene is TRBJ1-6, the V gene TRBV4-1; 8 nucleotides match TRBD1. This CDR3 is built from 16 residues. In germline, CDR1 is MGHRA, CDR2 YSYEKL. J was trimmed by 7 bases and V by 4 bases; bases with no gene match: 9. CDR3 sequence: CASSRSPGQANSPLHF. The DNA of the CDR3 is TGCGCCAGCAGCCGCTCACCGGGACAGGCGAATTCACCCCTCCACTTT.

CDR3 protein: CASSLATSGGPHEQFF. CDR3 bases: TGTGCCAGCAGCTTAGCGACTAGCGGGGGCCCCCATGAGCAGTTCTTC. The rearrangement links TRBV7-2 to TRBJ2-1; TRBD2 aligns across 12 bases. CDR1 is SGHTA and CDR2 is FQGNSA in the germline V gene. J was trimmed by 8 bases and V by 0 bases; bases with no gene match: 5. CDR3 length: 16 amino acids.

CDR3 DNA: TGTGCCAGCAGCCAAGATCCGGGGGGGATCACAGATACGCAGTATTTT. The encoded protein is CASSQDPGGITDTQYF. J is TRBJ2-3 and V is TRBV4-2; TRBD2 aligns across 8 bases. The germline gives CDR1 LGHNA, CDR2 YNFKEQ. The CDR3 contains 16 residues. With V trimmed by 0 bases and J by 2 bases, 4 bases remained unmatched.

The table lists this clone with a few counts. The rearrangement uses TRBV15 and TRBJ1-5; D uncertain. CDR3 length equals 15 residues. The ends were cut back, 0 bases at V and 4 bases at J, with 10 bases in the middle. The germline V gene has CDR1 LNHNV and CDR2 YYDKDF (reference sequence). The CDR3 spells CATSRDPVQNQPQHF. The CDR3 bases are TGTGCCACCAGCAGAGATCCGGTGCAGAATCAGCCCCAGCATTTT.

The gene calls are TRBV11-2 and TRBJ1-2, with 9 bases matching TRBD1. In germline, CDR1 is SGHAT, CDR2 FQNNGV. The V segment lost 5 bases and the J segment 6 bases; nucleotides outside the gene matches: 4. The length of the CDR3 is 13 residues. CDR3 sequence reads: CASSKDRGNGYTF. The CDR3 DNA follows: TGTGCCAGCAGCAAGGACAGGGGTAATGGCTACACCTTC.